This TCR beta chain was sequenced for a study of technical replicates of blood from several donors. The CDR3 has 20 residues. CDR1 GTSNPN and CDR2 SVGIG come from the germline V gene (reference sequence). V shed 2 bases, J shed 2 bases, and the junction held 18 bases outside the gene matches. Repertoires were generated with immunoSEQ multiplex PCR, while TCRdb's copy carries only in-frame clones and drops some. Altogether 76,000 or so clones are present, roughly nine tenths being singletons, with the ten largest covering 0.25%. This chain joins TRBV30 and TRBJ2-1; 10 bases match TRBD1. Sequencing used T cells isolated from PBMCs. This TCR derives from a human donor in good health. The DNA for the CDR3 is TGTGCCTGGAGTCCGTCTCCCGGGACAGGGGATCCCGGCCCCTACAATGAGCAGTTCTTC. Translated: CAWSPSPGTGDPGPYNEQFF. The full variable domain, in which reference TRBV30 and TRBJ2-1 provide the parts outside the CDR3, is SQTIHQWPATLVQPVGSPLSLECTVEGTSNPNLYWYRQAAGRGLQLLFYSVGIGQISSEVPQNLSASRPQDRQFILSSKKLLLSDSGFYLCAWSPSPGTGDPGPYNEQFFGPGTRLTVL.